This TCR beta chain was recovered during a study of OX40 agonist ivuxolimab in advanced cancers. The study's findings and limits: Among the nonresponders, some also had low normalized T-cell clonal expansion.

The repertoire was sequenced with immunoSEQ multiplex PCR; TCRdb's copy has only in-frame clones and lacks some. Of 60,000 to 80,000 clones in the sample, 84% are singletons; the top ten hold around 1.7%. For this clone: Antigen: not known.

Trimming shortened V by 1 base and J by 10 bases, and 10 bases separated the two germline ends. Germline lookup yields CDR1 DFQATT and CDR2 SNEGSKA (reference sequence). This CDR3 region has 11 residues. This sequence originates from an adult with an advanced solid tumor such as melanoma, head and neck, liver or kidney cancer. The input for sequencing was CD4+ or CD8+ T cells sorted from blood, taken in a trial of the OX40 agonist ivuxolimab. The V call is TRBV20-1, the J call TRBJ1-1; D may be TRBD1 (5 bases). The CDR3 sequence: CSARVTDRAFF. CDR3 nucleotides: TGCAGTGCTAGAGTGACTGACAGAGCTTTCTTT.